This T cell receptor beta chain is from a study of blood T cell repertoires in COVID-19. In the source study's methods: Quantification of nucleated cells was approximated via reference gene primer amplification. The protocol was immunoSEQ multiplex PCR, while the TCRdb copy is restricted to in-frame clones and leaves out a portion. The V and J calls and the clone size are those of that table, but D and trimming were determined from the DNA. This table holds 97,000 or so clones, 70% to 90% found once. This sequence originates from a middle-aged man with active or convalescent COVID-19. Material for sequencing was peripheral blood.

CDR3 amino acids: CASSLGQGYNYGYTF. CDR3 nucleotides: TGTGCCAGCAGCTTAGGACAGGGCTATAACTATGGCTACACCTTC. The rearrangement joins TRBV7-2 to TRBJ1-2; 7 bases align to TRBD1. J lost 1 base, V lost 1 base, and 3 bases had no gene match. The V gene's germline CDR1 is SGHTA and CDR2 FQGNSA. The CDR3 length is 15 residues. The full variable domain, in which reference TRBV7-2 and TRBJ1-2 provide the parts outside the CDR3, is GAGVSQSPSNKVTEKGKDVELRCDPISGHTALYWYRQSLGQGLEFLIYFQGNSAPDKSGLPSDRFSAERTGGSVSTLTIQRTQQEDSAVYLCASSLGQGYNYGYTFGSGTRLTVV.